The sequence of this TCR beta chain was determined in a study of memory CD4+ T cells and cytomegalovirus serostatus. Findings of the study overall: A US-trained random forest predicted CMV serostatus with median AUC around 0.9. About 40% of the roughly 150 known CMV-associated TCRbeta sequences appeared in CD4+ memory.

This clone was found once. The target antigen is unknown. Original data processing: After removing out-of-frame reads, over 2 million distinct TCRbeta sequences remained. The assay was immunoSEQ multiplex PCR, and TCRdb's table has in-frame clones only and misses some. From that table come the V and J calls and clone size; the DNA was used to work out D and trimming. This table has around 53,000 clones, approximately 82% appearing once. The sort gate was single viable CD3+CD4+CD8-CD45RO+ cells for memory CD4+ T cells. Positive selection with CD4 microbeads enriched total CD4+ T cells. Material: memory CD4+ T cells from blood. The clonotype comes from an adult in good health and CMV-seropositive.

The CDR3 reads CASSFQQDPNVGQFF. The CDR3, as DNA: TGCGCCAGCAGCTTCCAGCAGGACCCTAACGTTGGGCAGTTCTTC. The V and J genes are TRBV5-1 and TRBJ2-1; D remains unclear. Between the trimmed V and J ends, which lost 2 bases and 12 bases, there was a span of 21 bases. CDR1 is SGHRS, CDR2 YFSETQ, per germline. The CDR3 totals 15 residues.